A single sample gave rise to the 8 T cell receptor beta chains below, sequenced in a study of shared clonotypes between healthy human individuals (dated by TCRdb to the early 2020s). To prepare the library, the immunoSEQ multiplex PCR assay was applied. The clones in this table, taken by TCRdb from immuneACCESS, are in-frame only. Not every clone is retained; where verified, under half of the shortfall comes from an unresolved V gene, and the cause of the rest is unknown. The sample table lists hundreds of thousands of clones, about 95% of them with a count of one. The ten largest clones represent around 0.12% of the sample. CD8 naive samples were CD45RO-negative cells positively selected for CCR7, giving a CD45RA+CCR7+ population that excluded TemRA cells. Sequenced: naive CD8+ T cells sorted from blood. Reading the label with the study, this specimen's cell subset or site is: CD45RA+CCR7+. Receptor source: a young woman in good health.

The chain combines TRBV19 with TRBJ2-2; 9 bases map to TRBD2. V was pared by 6 bases and J by 8 bases, with 16 bases of the junction left unmatched. This CDR3 contains 17 residues. Germline lookup yields CDR1 LNHDA and CDR2 SQIVND (reference sequence). The CDR3 loop is CASSHHPAGGLLGELFF. The CDR3 nucleotides read TGTGCCAGTAGCCACCACCCAGCGGGAGGTCTCTTGGGGGAGCTGTTTTTT.

The chain joins TRBV27 to TRBJ2-5; no definite D call. The CDR3 runs 16 residues. CDR1 is MNHEY, CDR2 SMNVEV, per germline (reference sequence). V was clipped by 5 bases and J by 1 base, with 17 bases between them. The CDR3 here is CASSITRLLAQETQYF. Here the CDR3 DNA reads TGTGCCAGCAGTATCACAAGGCTCCTCGCCCAAGAGACCCAGTACTTC.

CDR3 sequence (DNA): TGTGCCAGCAGCAAGCCCGCCCAGTTAGAAGCTTTCTTT. Translation gives CASSKPAQLEAFF. This chain connects TRBV21-1 to TRBJ1-1; the D segment call TRBD1 is taken from the table without a DNA check. TRBV21-1 is a documented pseudogene. CDR3 length: 13 amino acids.

This clone was seen once. The V and J genes are TRBV6-4 and TRBJ2-7, with TRBD1 matching over 9 bases. The ends lost 3 bases at V and 2 bases at J; junction bases unmatched: 8. Germline V lookup: CDR1 MRHNA, CDR2 SNTAGT. The CDR3 extends over 16 amino acids. The CDR3 DNA follows: TGTGCCAGCAGTGATGAGGACAGGGGACTAACCTACGAGCAGTACTTC. As protein: CASSDEDRGLTYEQYF.

The V and J genes are TRBV2 and TRBJ2-7; TRBD1 is a possible D gene (5 bases). Germline CDR1 SNHLY, CDR2 FYNNEI. CDR3 length: 11 residues. The germline V and J ends were trimmed by 11 bases and 0 bases, with 8 bases remaining between them. DNA of the CDR3: TGTGCCTATGACAGCTCCTACGAGCAGTACTTC. Amino acid sequence: CAYDSSYEQYF.

V gene TRBV2 combines with J gene TRBJ2-3, with 7 bases lining up with TRBD2. The CDR3 length is 14 residues. J was trimmed by 1 base and V by 7 bases; bases with no gene match: 5. The germline V gene encodes CDR1 SNHLY and CDR2 FYNNEI. The CDR3 region has the DNA TGTGCCAGCACCGGGGGGTGGGGCACAGATACGCAGTATTTT. Translation: CASTGGWGTDTQYF.

This clone was counted between two and nine times. The V and J genes are TRBV5-1 and TRBJ1-2; TRBD1 might be the D (5 bases). V lost 5 bases and J lost 8, with 13 bases in between. Germline V gene sequence: CDR1 SGHRS, CDR2 YFSETQ. The CDR3 consists of 12 residues. The CDR3 DNA reads as TGCGCCAGCAGGAGGGGTGGCGGGGGCTACACCTTC. Amino acids: CASRRGGGGYTF.

This chain uses TRBV7-9 with TRBJ2-1; possible D gene TRBD1, 5 bases. This CDR3 is built from 17 residues. Germline V lookup: CDR1 SEHNR, CDR2 FQNEAQ (reference sequence). With 2 bases removed from V and 1 base from J, the gap between germline ends came to 15 bases. CDR3 residues: CASSLSQEQKSYNEQFF. The CDR3 DNA sequence: TGTGCCAGCAGCTTATCACAGGAGCAAAAATCCTACAATGAGCAGTTCTTC.